This TCR beta chain was captured by sequencing in a study of cytomegalovirus exposure and HLA in healthy donors. J lost 4 bases, V lost 5 bases, and 2 bases had no gene match. The V gene's germline CDR1 is MRHNA and CDR2 SNTAGT. This CDR3 has 14 amino acids. The PCR had 60 Vbeta and 13 Jbeta primers. As originally analysed: Approximately 78 million unique TCR beta chains, roughly 11 million of them shared, were counted by a later analysis. Assay used: immunoSEQ multiplex PCR; TCRdb lists only in-frame clones, some missing. V and J calls and clone size are copied from that table; D and trimming were computed from the DNA. The table shows 85,000 to 100,000 clones, with 69% occurring only once.

V gene TRBV6-4 combines with J gene TRBJ2-3, with 11 positions matching TRBD2. Specimen: PBMCs. The sequence was obtained from a man in his fifties in good health and CMV-seronegative. CDR3 in amino acids: CASSRTSGPDTQYF. The DNA for the CDR3 is TGTGCCAGCAGTAGGACTAGCGGGCCAGATACGCAGTATTTT.